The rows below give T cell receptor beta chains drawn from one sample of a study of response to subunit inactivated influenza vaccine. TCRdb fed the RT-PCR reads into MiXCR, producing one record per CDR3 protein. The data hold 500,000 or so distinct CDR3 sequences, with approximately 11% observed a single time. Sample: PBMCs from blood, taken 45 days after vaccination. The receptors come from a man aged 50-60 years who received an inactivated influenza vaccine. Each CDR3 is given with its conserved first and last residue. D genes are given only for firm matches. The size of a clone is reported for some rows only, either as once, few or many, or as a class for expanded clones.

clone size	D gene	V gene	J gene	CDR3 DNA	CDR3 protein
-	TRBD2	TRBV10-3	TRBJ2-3	TGTGCCATCAGTGAGTCCCCAGCGGGGGGCTTTACGCAGTATTTT	CAISESPAGGFTQYF
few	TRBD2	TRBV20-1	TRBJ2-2	TGCAGTGCTAGAGGGGACTTAGCGGGGGCTGGTACCGGGGAGCTGTTTTTT	CSARGDLAGAGTGELFF
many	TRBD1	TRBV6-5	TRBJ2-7	TGTGCCAGCAGTTACGGGACAGGGGCCTACGAGCAGTACTTC	CASSYGTGAYEQYF
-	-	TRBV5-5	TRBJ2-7	TGTGCCAGCAGCCCTGGAATACAGAACTCCTACGAGCAGTACTTC	CASSPGIQNSYEQYF
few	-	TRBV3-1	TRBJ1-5	TGTGCCAGCAGATCAAAGAAGGGCGGTTTTGGTCCCCAGCATTTT	CASRSKKGGFGPQHF
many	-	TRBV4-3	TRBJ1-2	TGCGCCAGCAGCCAAGTTGACAGGCGGGGGGGCTACACCTTC	CASSQVDRRGGYTF
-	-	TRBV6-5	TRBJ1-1	TGTGCCAGCAGTTCGCCCGGGGTGGGAGTTACTGAAGCTTTCTTT	CASSSPGVGVTEAFF
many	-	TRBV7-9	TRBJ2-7	TGTGCCAGCAGCTTAGTACAGGTCGGCGAGCAGTACTTC	CASSLVQVGEQYF
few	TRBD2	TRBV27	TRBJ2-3	TGTGCCAGCAGTCGAAGGGCATTAGCGGGAGGGACCACAGATACGCAGTATTTT	CASSRRALAGGTTDTQYF
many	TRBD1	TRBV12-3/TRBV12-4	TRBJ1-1	TGTGCCAGCAGTACAGGGGCGGCCACTGAAGCTTTCTTT	CASSTGAATEAFF
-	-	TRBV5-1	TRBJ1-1	TGCGCCAGCAGCTTGGCCGGGACGGACACTGAAGCTTTCTTT	CASSLAGTDTEAFF
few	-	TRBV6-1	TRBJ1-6	TGTGCCAGCAGTGAAGGCCCCGGGCCTAATTCACCCCTCCACTTT	CASSEGPGPNSPLHF
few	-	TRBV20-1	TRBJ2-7	TGCAGTGCTGCAAGGACAAACTCCTACGAGCAGTACTTC	CSAARTNSYEQYF
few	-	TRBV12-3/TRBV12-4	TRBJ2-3	TGTGCCAGCAGTTTCACCCTCGCAGATACGCAGTATTTT	CASSFTLADTQYF
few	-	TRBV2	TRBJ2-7	TGTGCCAGCGGGGCCTGGACCTACGAGCAGTACTTC	CASGAWTYEQYF
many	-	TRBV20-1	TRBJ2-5	TGCAGTGCTAGCAGGGACTTTCTTGAGGAGACCCAGTACTTC	CSASRDFLEETQYF
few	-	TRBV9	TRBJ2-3	TGTGCCAGCAGCCCGTTTTCGGGGCACACAGATACGCAGTATTTT	CASSPFSGHTDTQYF
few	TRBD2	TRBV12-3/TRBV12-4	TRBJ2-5	TGTGCCAGCAGTTTGGAGCGGGGAGAGACCCAGTACTTC	CASSLERGETQYF
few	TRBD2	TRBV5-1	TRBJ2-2	TGCGCCAGCAGCCTACGAGGTGGGACTAGCCCATTATCGAACACCGGGGAGCTGTTTTTT	CASSLRGGTSPLSNTGELFF
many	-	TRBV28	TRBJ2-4	TGTGCCACCAACTATGGGCGTTCGCGGGACATTCAGTACTTC	CATNYGRSRDIQYF
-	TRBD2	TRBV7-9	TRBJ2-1	TGTGCCAGCCATCCGTCGAGTAGCGGGAGGGGTGGCAATGAGCAGTTCTTC	CASHPSSSGRGGNEQFF
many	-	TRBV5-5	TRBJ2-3	TGTGCCAGCAGCTTGGGGGCAGGGAGGGATACGCAGTATTTT	CASSLGAGRDTQYF
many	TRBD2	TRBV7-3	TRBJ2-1	TGTGCCAGCAGCTTAATGGCGGGAGGTGAGAATGAGCAGTTCTTC	CASSLMAGGENEQFF
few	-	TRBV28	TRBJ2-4	TGTGCCAGCACCTCCAGGGGCAAAAACATTCAGTACTTC	CASTSRGKNIQYF
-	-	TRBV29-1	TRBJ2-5	TGCAGCGTTGAAGAGTTGACTATAAAGGAGACCCAGTACTTC	CSVEELTIKETQYF
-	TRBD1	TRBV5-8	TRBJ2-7	TGTGCCAGCAGCTTACAGGGGGGTTCCGAGCAGTACTTC	CASSLQGGSEQYF
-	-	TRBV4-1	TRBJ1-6	TGCGCCAGCAGCCCCAAGGTTCCGATGAGGACCTATAATTCACCCCTCCACTTT	CASSPKVPMRTYNSPLHF
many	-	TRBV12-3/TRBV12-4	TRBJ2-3	TGTGCCAGCAGTTTAGTATCTGGAACAGATACGCAGTATTTT	CASSLVSGTDTQYF
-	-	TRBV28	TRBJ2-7	TGTGCCAGCAGTTTATTTGGCCCAGTCTACGAGCAGTACTTC	CASSLFGPVYEQYF
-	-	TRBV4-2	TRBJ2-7	TGTGCCAGCAGCCAAGATCCCCAGGAGTCCTACGAGCAGTACTTC	CASSQDPQESYEQYF
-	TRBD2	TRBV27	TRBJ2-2	TGTGCCAGCACCCCTTATAGCGGGGGTTTAACCGGGGAGCTGTTTTTT	CASTPYSGGLTGELFF
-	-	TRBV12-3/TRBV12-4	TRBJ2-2	TGTGCCGCGACCCGGGAGGGGGCCGACACCGGGGAGCTGTTTTTT	CAATREGADTGELFF
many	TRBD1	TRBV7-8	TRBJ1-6	TGTGCCAGCAGCTTACAGGGGGAATCACCCCTCCACTTT	CASSLQGESPLHF
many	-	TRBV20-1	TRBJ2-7	TGCAGTGCTAATTCCAATTCAGCCTACGAGCAGTACTTC	CSANSNSAYEQYF
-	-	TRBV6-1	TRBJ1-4	TGTGCCAGCAGATTGAACCCCCTATTTGATAATGAAAAACTGTTTTTT	CASRLNPLFDNEKLFF
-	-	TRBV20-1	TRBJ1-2	TGCAGTGCTACCAGGGACCGCTATGGCTACACCTTC	CSATRDRYGYTF
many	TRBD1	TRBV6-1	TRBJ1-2	TGTGCCAGCAGTACCCGGGACAGTCCGAACTATGGCTACACCTTC	CASSTRDSPNYGYTF
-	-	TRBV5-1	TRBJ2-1	TGCGCCAGCAATCAATGGGACCTCTACAATGAGCAGTTCTTC	CASNQWDLYNEQFF
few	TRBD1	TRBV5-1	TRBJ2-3	TGCGCCAGCAGCCTCGGACAGGGAAATCGAGATACGCAGTATTTT	CASSLGQGNRDTQYF
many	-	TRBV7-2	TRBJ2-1	TGTGCCAGCAGCCCGCCCCGTGGCGGGGGCCCATACAATGAGCAGTTCTTC	CASSPPRGGGPYNEQFF
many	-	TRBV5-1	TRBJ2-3	TGCGCCAGCAGCCCGCAGGGGTCAGATACGCAGTATTTT	CASSPQGSDTQYF
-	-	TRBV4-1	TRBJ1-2	TGCGCCAGCAGCCAAGGATCAAGGGGCGGCTATGGCTACACCTTC	CASSQGSRGGYGYTF
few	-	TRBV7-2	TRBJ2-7	TGTGCCAGCAGCTTATCGGAGGGCTACGAGCAGTACTTC	CASSLSEGYEQYF
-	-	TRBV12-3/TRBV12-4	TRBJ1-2	TGTGCCAGCAGTAAAGCAAACTATGGCTACACCTTC	CASSKANYGYTF
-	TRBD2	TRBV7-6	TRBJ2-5	TGTGCCAGCAGCGCGCGGACTAGCGGTCCCCAGTACTTC	CASSARTSGPQYF
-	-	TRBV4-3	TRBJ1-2	TGCGCCAGCCGGGGGACTGACTATGGCTACACCTTC	CASRGTDYGYTF
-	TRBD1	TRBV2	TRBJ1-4	TGTGCCAGCAGACAGACAGGGGTTAATAATGAAAAACTGTTTTTT	CASRQTGVNNEKLFF
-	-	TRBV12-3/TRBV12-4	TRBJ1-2	TGTGCCAGCAGCCTTTCCGGCGGTAACTATGGCTACACCTTC	CASSLSGGNYGYTF
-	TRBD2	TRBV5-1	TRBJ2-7	TGCGCCAGCAGCTTGGCCGGGGAGGGCTACGAGCAGTACTTC	CASSLAGEGYEQYF
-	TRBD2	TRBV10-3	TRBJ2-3	TGTGCCATCAGCGTAACAGCGGGAGCATCGGATACGCAGTATTTT	CAISVTAGASDTQYF